A single sample gave rise to the 18 T cell receptor beta chains below, sequenced in a study of T cell responses to AZD1222 COVID-19 vaccine. Data came from immunoSEQ multiplex PCR; TCRdb stores just in-frame clones and leaves some out. The data show about 85,000 clones, 88% seen once. The sample here was peripheral blood, taken on day 0 of AZD1222 vaccination. The receptors originated from an adult in good health.

The rearrangement links TRBV6-5 to TRBJ2-7; D is possibly TRBD1 (6 bases). CDR3 length: 13 amino acids. Germline V CDR1 and CDR2: MNHEY, SVGAGI. The V and J ends lost 8 bases and 6 bases respectively, with 17 bases between them. In DNA, the CDR3 is TGTGCCAGCGCAGGGACAAGTTGGGGCGAGCAGTACTTC. It specifies CASAGTSWGEQYF.

This rearrangement joins TRBV19 to TRBJ2-3, with D unresolved. V lost 4 bases to trimming and J lost 2 bases, with 7 bases between them. The CDR3 sequence is 13 residues long. In germline, CDR1 is LNHDA, CDR2 SQIVND (reference sequence). DNA for the CDR3: TGTGCCAGTAGTACACGACTCACAGATACGCAGTATTTT. Protein: CASSTRLTDTQYF. Full variable domain (outside the CDR3, taken from reference TRBV19 and TRBJ2-3): DGGITQSPKYLFRKEGQNVTLSCEQNLNHDAMYWYRQDPGQGLRLIYYSQIVNDFQKGDIAEGYSVSREKKESFPLTVTSAQKNPTAFYLCASSTRLTDTQYFGPGTRLTVL.

V usage is TRBV5-1 and J usage is TRBJ2-7; D could derive from TRBD1 or TRBD2 (6 bases each). Trimming stripped 4 bases from V and 1 base from J, with 21 bases between. The length of the CDR3 is 17 residues. The germline gives CDR1 SGHRS, CDR2 YFSETQ. The CDR3 DNA is TGCGCCAGCAGCCCGCCATCGGGGGCAGCCACGTCCTACGAGCAGTACTTC. Protein: CASSPPSGAATSYEQYF.

The chain is built from TRBV19 and TRBJ1-1; TRBD1 aligns across 7 bases. This CDR3 is built from 15 residues. Germline-derived CDR1 and CDR2 are LNHDA and SQIVND (reference sequence). Germline trimming cut 6 bases from V and 1 base from J; bases unmatched to any gene: 8. CDR3 loop: CASRATGTANTEAFF. CDR3 coding DNA: TGTGCCAGTAGGGCAACCGGGACAGCGAACACTGAAGCTTTCTTT.

The rearrangement joins TRBV29-1 to TRBJ1-1; D remains ambiguous. The CDR3 has 12 amino acids. Germline lookup yields CDR1 SQVTM and CDR2 ANQGSEA. The ends were cut back, 5 bases at V and 4 bases at J, with 11 bases in the middle. The chain's CDR3 is CSVIERATEAFF. CDR3 DNA: TGCAGCGTTATTGAGCGGGCCACTGAAGCTTTCTTT.

This clone was seen once. The chain joins TRBV28 to TRBJ2-3; 10 nucleotides line up with TRBD2. This CDR3 spans 15 amino acids. Looked up from germline, CDR1 is MDHEN and CDR2 is SYDVKM. V was pared by 7 bases and J by 2 bases, with 6 bases of the junction left unmatched. In nucleotides, the CDR3 is TGTGCCAGCACTAGAGCGGGAGGGCTCACAGATACGCAGTATTTT. It codes for CASTRAGGLTDTQYF.

This chain joins TRBV5-1 and TRBJ2-3, with D possibly matching TRBD1 (6 bases). Trimming left V 2 bases short and J 4 bases short, with 17 bases between. The germline gives CDR1 SGHRS, CDR2 YFSETQ. The CDR3 covers 16 residues. The CDR3 region has the DNA TGCGCCAGCAGCTTAGGACCCCAGACAGGCCCAGATACGCAGTATTTT. This translates into CASSLGPQTGPDTQYF.

This sequence joins TRBV6-1 and TRBJ2-1, with 13 bases lining up with TRBD2. CDR3 length: 16 residues. Trimming removed 3 bases from V and 9 bases from J; junction bases left unmatched: 8. Germline-derived CDR1 and CDR2 are MNHNS and SASEGT. CDR3 bases: TGTGCCAGCAGTGAGGTCAGGACTAGCGGGAGAGGTGAGCAGTTCTTC. This encodes CASSEVRTSGRGEQFF.

The chain has TRBV28 and TRBJ2-1; 9 bases align to TRBD2. V lost 7 bases to trimming and J lost 5 bases; unmatched junction nucleotides: 9. The CDR3 consists of 15 residues. Germline V gene sequence: CDR1 MDHEN, CDR2 SYDVKM. CDR3 amino acids: CASTQGLAGNNEQFF. The DNA for the CDR3 is TGTGCCAGCACACAGGGGCTAGCGGGGAACAATGAGCAGTTCTTC.

This chain links TRBV6-1 with TRBJ2-7, with D uncertain. The CDR3 is 13 amino acids. CDR1 MNHNS and CDR2 SASEGT come from the germline V gene. The V end was cut by 2 bases, the J end by 2 bases, with 7 bases between. The CDR3: CASSENPAYEQYF. The CDR3 DNA sequence: TGTGCCAGCAGTGAAAACCCAGCCTACGAGCAGTACTTC.

The gene calls are TRBV13 and TRBJ2-1; the match to TRBD1 covers 10 bases. The V and J ends lost 4 bases and 3 bases, in that order; junction bases with no gene match: 3. The CDR3 is 15 amino acids. Germline V gene sequence: CDR1 PRHDT, CDR2 FYEKMQ (reference sequence). CDR3 in amino acids: CASSSDRGDYNEQFF. For the CDR3, the DNA is TGTGCCAGCAGCTCGGACAGGGGGGACTACAATGAGCAGTTCTTC. Drawing the rest from reference TRBV13 and TRBJ2-1, the complete variable domain is AAGVIQSPRHLIKEKRETATLKCYPIPRHDTVYWYQQGPGQDPQFLISFYEKMQSDKGSIPDRFSAQQFSDYHSELNMSSLELGDSALYFCASSSDRGDYNEQFFGPGTRLTVL.

V is TRBV28 and J is TRBJ1-2; no reliable D call. The CDR3 length is 12 residues. CDR1 is MDHEN, CDR2 SYDVKM, per germline. The V gene lost 3 bases and the J gene lost 4 bases, with 6 bases spanning the gap. The CDR3 DNA follows: TGTGCCAGCAGTTTGGGCGGCTATGGCTACACCTTC. Its protein product is CASSLGGYGYTF.

The chain recombines TRBV10-3 with TRBJ2-2; D unclear. Germline lookup yields CDR1 ENHRY and CDR2 SYGVKD. V was cut by 3 bases and J by 3 bases, with 5 bases left in between. The length of the CDR3 is 13 residues. This CDR3 is CAISDGYTGELFF. The CDR3 DNA reads TGTGCCATCAGTGACGGATACACCGGGGAGCTGTTTTTT.

This sequence joins TRBV7-9 and TRBJ2-3; the D is unclear. V lost 2 bases to trimming and J lost 3 bases, with 3 bases between them. Per the germline V gene, CDR1 is SEHNR and CDR2 is FQNEAQ (reference sequence). This CDR3 comprises 12 residues. CDR3 protein: CASSLLTDTQYF. CDR3 DNA: TGTGCCAGCAGCTTATTGACAGATACGCAGTATTTT. Together with reference TRBV7-9 and TRBJ2-3, the CDR3 gives the full variable domain: DTGVSQNPRHKITKRGQNVTFRCDPISEHNRLYWYRQTLGQGPEFLTYFQNEAQLEKSRLLSDRFSAERPKGSFSTLEIQRTEQGDSAMYLCASSLLTDTQYFGPGTRLTVL.

V usage is TRBV19 and J usage is TRBJ1-6; D uncertain. V was shortened by 6 bases and J by 12 bases, with 9 bases between the two germline ends. The CDR3 runs 11 residues. In germline, CDR1 is LNHDA, CDR2 SQIVND (reference sequence). CDR3 nucleotide sequence: TGTGCCAGTAGCCAAGGTGGACCCCTCCACTTT. The encoded protein is CASSQGGPLHF.

The V and J genes are TRBV28 and TRBJ1-4; maybe TRBD1 (5 bases). The germline V gene encodes CDR1 MDHEN and CDR2 SYDVKM. The CDR3 runs to 15 residues. Trimming took off 5 bases at V and 10 bases at J, with 20 bases between the two ends. CDR3 sequence: CASSRLKPQEVKLFF. DNA of the CDR3: TGTGCCAGCAGTCGTCTCAAACCACAGGAGGTAAAACTGTTTTTT.

This chain uses TRBV28 with TRBJ2-3; D is ambiguous. V was cut by 3 bases and J by 2 bases, with 15 bases left in between. Germline V CDR1 and CDR2: MDHEN, SYDVKM. The CDR3 is 16 residues long. DNA for the CDR3: TGTGCCAGCAGTTTTCGCGGACGGCTCATCACAGATACGCAGTATTTT. Protein: CASSFRGRLITDTQYF.

The chain is built from TRBV18 and TRBJ1-4; 8 nucleotides match TRBD1. The germline gives CDR1 KGHSH, CDR2 LQKENI. Unmatched junction bases numbered 3, after V lost 3 bases and J lost 6 bases. The CDR3 runs to 14 residues. In DNA form, the CDR3 reads TGTGCCAGCTCACCCAGGGGGCTTGATGAAAAACTGTTTTTT. This encodes CASSPRGLDEKLFF.